This T cell receptor (beta chain) was sequenced in a study of T cell changes during pregnancy in multiple sclerosis. Per germline, CDR1 KGHSH and CDR2 LQKENI. The CDR3 runs to 15 residues. Trimming left V 0 bases short and J 2 bases short, with 8 bases between. Sequencing used immunoSEQ multiplex PCR; TCRdb keeps in-frame clones, though not all of them. The sample has about 99,000 clones, 85% to 95% seen once. The chain employs TRBV18 and TRBJ1-5; weak D call: TRBD1 (5 bases). The sample here was peripheral blood, taken after pregnancy. This receptor was identified in a female donor with multiple sclerosis, enrolled in a pregnancy study. The DNA of the CDR3 is TGTGCCAGCTCACCACCGGGGGGGGGCAATCAGCCCCAGCATTTT. Its protein product is CASSPPGGGNQPQHF. Variable domain in full (rest from reference TRBV18 and TRBJ1-5): NAGVMQNPRHLVRRRGQEARLRCSPMKGHSHVYWYRQLPEEGLKFMVYLQKENIIDESGMPKERFSAEFPKEGPSILRIQQVVRGDSAAYFCASSPPGGGNQPQHFGDGTRLSIL.